These 31 T cell receptor beta chains share one sample of origin, sequenced in a study of blood T cell repertoires in COVID-19 (dated by TCRdb to between 2020 and 2021). Libraries were constructed by the immunoSEQ multiplex PCR assay. Imported from immuneACCESS, the table was reduced by TCRdb to in-frame sequences with V and J called. These copies leave out some clones; in studies compared against another copy, an unresolved V gene accounts for under half, and the cause of the remainder is not known. In all, the sample holds 150,000 to 200,000 clones, and around 76% of those were seen once. Jointly, the top ten make up roughly 7.8% of the sample. What was sequenced was peripheral blood. The receptors here all came from a woman in her forties or fifties with active or convalescent COVID-19.

V and J are TRBV7-8 and TRBJ2-1; the match to TRBD2 covers 11 bases. This CDR3 is 15 amino acids long. CDR1 SGHVS and CDR2 FQNEAQ come from the germline V gene. Trimming cost V 5 bases and J 9 bases; bases outside gene matches: 9. The CDR3: CASSLSGRAGSEQFF. As DNA, the CDR3 is TGTGCCAGCAGCCTTAGCGGGAGGGCCGGGAGTGAGCAGTTCTTC.

This clone has only a few counts. The rearrangement uses TRBV19 and TRBJ2-5; 7 nucleotides match TRBD2. CDR1 and CDR2 (germline): LNHDA, SQIVND (reference sequence). The V segment lost 6 bases and the J segment 0 bases; nucleotides outside the gene matches: 1. The CDR3 is made up of 13 amino acids. The CDR3 region is CASSGGYQETQYF. Here the CDR3 DNA reads TGTGCCAGTAGCGGGGGGTACCAAGAGACCCAGTACTTC.

The chain employs TRBV9 and TRBJ2-3; 10 bases map to TRBD2. Trimming at V came to 0 bases and at J to 1 base, leaving 5 bases not matched to a gene. The CDR3 is 17 amino acids. The germline V gene has CDR1 SGDLS and CDR2 YYNGEE. The CDR3 here is CASSVGASGGGTDTQYF. The CDR3 region has the DNA TGTGCCAGCAGCGTAGGAGCTAGCGGGGGCGGCACAGATACGCAGTATTTT.

The V call is TRBV28, the J call TRBJ1-6, with TRBD1 matching over 11 bases. CDR1 and CDR2 (germline): MDHEN, SYDVKM. The junction had 2 bases not matched to a gene; V was cut back by 4 bases and J by 6 bases. This CDR3 has 15 residues. The chain's CDR3 is CASSWGQGVNSPLHF. Here the CDR3 DNA reads TGTGCCAGCAGTTGGGGACAGGGGGTTAATTCACCCCTCCACTTT.

The rearrangement joins TRBV6-2 or TRBV6-3 to TRBJ1-5; no clear D. V lost 0 bases and J 5 bases, leaving 8 bases between the germline ends. The CDR3 is 14 amino acids. Per the germline V gene, CDR1 is MNHEY and CDR2 is SVGEGT. The CDR3 region is CASSYSFPDQPQHF. In nucleotides, the CDR3 is TGTGCCAGCAGTTACTCGTTTCCGGATCAGCCCCAGCATTTT.

The CDR3 protein is CATSDPPAGTDTQYF. DNA of the CDR3: TGTGCCACCAGTGATCCACCAGCGGGCACAGATACGCAGTATTTT. The chain uses TRBV24-1 and TRBJ2-3, with D possibly being TRBD2 (5 bases). Trimming pared 3 bases from V and 1 base from J, leaving 10 bases between. This CDR3 spans 15 amino acids. CDR1 is KGHDR and CDR2 is SFDVKD in the germline V gene.

The J gene is TRBJ2-7, the V gene TRBV27; 10 bases are shared with TRBD2. Germline V gene lookup returns CDR1 MNHEY and CDR2 SMNVEV (reference sequence). CDR3 length: 16 residues. Unmatched junction bases numbered 7, after V lost 0 bases and J lost 5 bases. CDR3 coding DNA: TGTGCCAGCAGTTTATCGGGGGCTAGCGGGAGAAACGAGCAGTACTTC. Translating it yields CASSLSGASGRNEQYF.

This chain joins TRBV15 and TRBJ1-2, with TRBD1 as a possible D gene (5 bases). Germline V lookup: CDR1 LNHNV, CDR2 YYDKDF (reference sequence). The V gene lost 1 base and the J gene lost 0 bases, with 9 bases spanning the gap. CDR3 size: 15 residues. CDR3 nucleotides: TGTGCCACCAGCAGAGGGCTGACAGCTAACTATGGCTACACCTTC. This translates into CATSRGLTANYGYTF.

In its sample, this clone was seen once. The V and J genes are TRBV29-1 and TRBJ2-2; 9 positions agree with TRBD2. V lost 7 bases to trimming and J lost 7 bases; unmatched junction nucleotides: 7. Germline V gives CDR1 SQVTM, CDR2 ANQGSEA. This CDR3 region has 13 residues. CDR3 in amino acids: CSAGLAIGGELFF. The CDR3 DNA reads as TGCAGCGCTGGACTAGCGATCGGCGGGGAGCTGTTTTTT.

The genes are TRBV29-1 and TRBJ1-4, with D uncertain. Germline V gene data show CDR1 as SQVTM and CDR2 as ANQGSEA. V shed 5 bases and J shed 8 bases, with 12 bases lying between them. This CDR3 is built from 12 residues. CDR3 region: CSVRIEGEKLFF. The DNA for the CDR3 is TGCAGCGTTCGGATAGAGGGCGAAAAACTGTTTTTT. The full variable domain, completed using reference TRBV29-1 and TRBJ1-4, is SAVISQKPSRDICQRGTSLTIQCQVDSQVTMMFWYRQQPGQSLTLIATANQGSEATYESGFVIDKFPISRPNLTFSTLTVSNMSPEDSSIYLCSVRIEGEKLFFGSGTQLSVL.

This chain connects TRBV27 to TRBJ1-4; a weak D match, TRBD1 (5 bases). Trimming left V 2 bases short and J 8 bases short, with 12 bases between. The CDR3 has 14 amino acids. Germline V gene sequence: CDR1 MNHEY, CDR2 SMNVEV (reference sequence). The CDR3 region has the DNA TGTGCCAGCAGTTTAAAGCCGGGGGGAGAAAAACTGTTTTTT. It yields the protein CASSLKPGGEKLFF. The full variable domain, completed using reference TRBV27 and TRBJ1-4, is EAQVTQNPRYLITVTGKKLTVTCSQNMNHEYMSWYRQDPGLGLRQIYYSMNVEVTDKGDVPEGYKVSRKEKRNFPLILESPSPNQTSLYFCASSLKPGGEKLFFGSGTQLSVL.

The chain employs TRBV10-3 and TRBJ2-1, with 7 bases aligning to TRBD2. CDR1 is ENHRY, CDR2 SYGVKD, per germline. This CDR3 region has 17 residues. V was pared by 3 bases and J by 4 bases, with 12 bases of the junction left unmatched. Here the CDR3 DNA reads TGTGCCATCAGTGACGGGTCTAGCGGAGAGGGATACAATGAGCAGTTCTTC. Protein product: CAISDGSSGEGYNEQFF.

This chain links TRBV7-8 with TRBJ2-1; D gene ambiguous. The germline V gene has CDR1 SGHVS and CDR2 FQNEAQ. This CDR3 spans 14 amino acids. V lost 3 bases and J 8 bases, leaving 14 bases between the germline ends. CDR3 in DNA: TGTGCCAGCAGCTTCGAGACGGGTATCGATGAGCAGTTCTTC. It yields the protein CASSFETGIDEQFF.

This chain joins TRBV7-9 and TRBJ2-5, with 9 bases lining up with TRBD1. With 4 bases clipped from V and 4 bases from J, the junction kept 7 bases outside the gene matches. The CDR3 is 15 amino acids. Germline V gene data show CDR1 as SEHNR and CDR2 as FQNEAQ (reference sequence). In nucleotides, the CDR3 is TGTGCCAGCAGCTCCCGGGACAGGGTACCAGAGACCCAGTACTTC. It codes for CASSSRDRVPETQYF.

The V and J genes are TRBV7-2 and TRBJ2-3, with 8 nucleotides matching TRBD1. J gave up 4 bases and V 7 bases, and 13 bases lay outside the gene matches. This CDR3 is built from 16 residues. Germline V gene lookup returns CDR1 SGHTA and CDR2 FQGNSA. The CDR3 nucleotides read TGTGCCAGCACCACAGGGGCAGGGGGCAGGGCAGATACGCAGTATTTT. Translated, it gives CASTTGAGGRADTQYF. The complete variable domain, with remaining parts taken from reference TRBV7-2 and TRBJ2-3, reads GAGVSQSPSNKVTEKGKDVELRCDPISGHTALYWYRQSLGQGLEFLIYFQGNSAPDKSGLPSDRFSAERTGGSVSTLTIQRTQQEDSAVYLCASTTGAGGRADTQYFGPGTRLTVL.

The CDR3 bases are TGTGCCAGCAGCTTAGTACTTGGGAACACCGGGGAGCTGTTTTTT. It codes for CASSLVLGNTGELFF. The V gene is TRBV11-2, the J gene TRBJ2-2; D is unclear. Germline CDR1 SGHAT, CDR2 FQNNGV. V was shortened by 1 base and J by 1 base, with 7 bases between the two germline ends. CDR3 length equals 15 residues.

This clone was recorded once. As DNA, the CDR3 is TGTGCCAGCAGTTTAGGGGGACTAGCGGGTCAAGAGACCCAGTACTTC. This encodes CASSLGGLAGQETQYF. J is TRBJ2-5 and V is TRBV28; 12 bases match TRBD2. V lost 2 bases and J lost 2; bases outside the gene matches: 3. In germline, CDR1 is MDHEN, CDR2 SYDVKM. This CDR3 comprises 16 residues. Complete variable domain (other parts from reference TRBV28 and TRBJ2-5): DVKVTQSSRYLVKRTGEKVFLECVQDMDHENMFWYRQDPGLGLRLIYFSYDVKMKEKGDIPEGYSVSREKKERFSLILESASTNQTSMYLCASSLGGLAGQETQYFGPGTRLLVL.

The chain couples TRBV11-2 to TRBJ2-7; TRBD2 might be the D (6 bases). Looked up from germline, CDR1 is SGHAT and CDR2 is FQNNGV. The CDR3 is 16 residues long. The germline V and J ends were trimmed by 5 bases and 1 base, with 18 bases remaining between them. CDR3 sequence: CASSPLEGWVSYEQYF. The CDR3 DNA reads as TGTGCCAGCAGCCCATTGGAGGGGTGGGTATCCTACGAGCAGTACTTC.

The chain uses TRBV5-4 and TRBJ1-1, with 7 bases fitting TRBD1. The CDR3 length is 17 residues. CDR1 is SGHNT and CDR2 is YYREEE in the germline V gene (reference sequence). V shed 5 bases, J shed 5 bases, and the junction held 18 bases outside the gene matches. CDR3 sequence reads: CASRPSKDRRRRTEAFF. The CDR3 DNA reads TGTGCCAGCAGACCGTCCAAGGACAGGCGTCGGAGGACTGAAGCTTTCTTT.

This clone was found once. The V call is TRBV4-3, the J call TRBJ1-6, with TRBD1 matching over 7 bases. V lost 3 bases to trimming and J lost 9 bases; unmatched junction nucleotides: 14. Germline-derived CDR1 and CDR2 are LGHNA and YSLEER. This CDR3 is 17 amino acids long. DNA for the CDR3: TGCGCCAGCAGCCAGGACCGACAGGGTTCCTATCTTTCACCCCTCCACTTT. It is translated as CASSQDRQGSYLSPLHF.

This rearrangement joins TRBV2 to TRBJ2-3; TRBD2 agrees at 12 bases. CDR3 length equals 16 residues. The germline gives CDR1 SNHLY, CDR2 FYNNEI. The J segment lost 0 bases and the V segment lost 7 bases, leaving 5 bases of the junction unmatched. The CDR3 loop is CASKRTSGASTDTQYF. The DNA for the CDR3 is TGTGCCAGCAAGCGGACTAGCGGGGCTAGCACAGATACGCAGTATTTT.

The rearrangement links TRBV19 to TRBJ1-6; D unresolved. Trimming removed 6 bases at V and 11 bases at J, with 11 bases between. The CDR3 length is 12 residues. Per the germline V gene, CDR1 is LNHDA and CDR2 is SQIVND (reference sequence). DNA of the CDR3: TGTGCCAGTAGCCATCCCCGAGCACCCCTCCACTTT. Protein: CASSHPRAPLHF.

The V call is TRBV27, the J call TRBJ2-3; unclear D gene. Trimming stripped 3 bases from V and 1 base from J, with 5 bases between. The germline gives CDR1 MNHEY, CDR2 SMNVEV (reference sequence). This CDR3 has 13 residues. CDR3 nucleotides: TGTGCCAGCAGTTTGGGCCGCACAGATACGCAGTATTTT. This translates into CASSLGRTDTQYF.

Points on this clone: This CDR3 is also generated by other DNA sequences in the sample. This chain uses TRBV5-1 with TRBJ2-7; D remains unclear. V dropped 1 base and J dropped 0 bases, with 8 bases sitting between them. CDR3 length equals 14 residues. CDR1 and CDR2 from the germline V gene are SGHRS and YFSETQ. CDR3 region: CASSLTVSSYEQYF. The CDR3 bases are TGCGCCAGCAGCTTGACTGTTAGCTCCTACGAGCAGTACTTC. Supplemented by reference TRBV5-1 and TRBJ2-7, the full variable domain reads KAGVTQTPRYLIKTRGQQVTLSCSPISGHRSVSWYQQTPGQGLQFLFEYFSETQRNKGNFPGRFSGRQFSNSRSEMNVSTLELGDSALYLCASSLTVSSYEQYFGPGTRLTVT.

This chain uses TRBV5-1 with TRBJ2-1; D might be TRBD2 (6 bases). Germline V gene sequence: CDR1 SGHRS, CDR2 YFSETQ. V lost 0 bases and J lost 5, with 15 bases in between. The CDR3 consists of 16 residues. CDR3 coding DNA: TGCGCCAGCAGCTTGGCCCCGGGCGGGAAAAACAATGAGCAGTTCTTC. It encodes CASSLAPGGKNNEQFF.

The gene calls are TRBV29-1 and TRBJ1-2; TRBD1 matches 8 bases. The CDR3 runs to 10 residues. V lost 3 bases, J lost 12 bases, and 3 bases stayed unmatched. Germline CDR1 and CDR2: SQVTM and ANQGSEA. CDR3 loop: CSVDGTGDTF. The CDR3, as DNA: TGCAGCGTTGACGGGACAGGAGACACCTTC.

The CDR3: CASSVGTSGDTDTQYF. CDR3 bases: TGTGCCAGCAGCGTAGGGACTAGCGGGGACACAGATACGCAGTATTTT. V gene TRBV9 combines with J gene TRBJ2-3; the match to TRBD2 covers 12 bases. Germline assignment: CDR1 SGDLS and CDR2 YYNGEE. Germline trimming cut 0 bases from V and 2 bases from J; bases unmatched to any gene: 1. The CDR3 runs 16 residues.

To note about this clone: Other DNA variants within this sample encode the same CDR3. The chain combines TRBV7-8 with TRBJ1-1; D possibly corresponds to TRBD1 (5 bases). There are 13 residues in the CDR3. Between the trimmed V and J ends, which lost 6 bases and 1 base, there was a span of 9 bases. The germline gives CDR1 SGHVS, CDR2 FQNEAQ. CDR3: CASRVTGNTEAFF. The CDR3 DNA reads TGTGCCAGCAGGGTTACAGGGAACACTGAAGCTTTCTTT.

The rearrangement joins TRBV29-1 to TRBJ2-2; TRBD2 matches 14 bases. Germline-derived CDR1 and CDR2 are SQVTM and ANQGSEA. J gave up 4 bases and V 0 bases, and 10 bases lay outside the gene matches. The CDR3 runs to 19 residues. Here the CDR3 reads CSVEEAGTSGSRVTGELFF. CDR3 bases: TGCAGCGTTGAAGAAGCCGGGACTAGCGGGAGTCGGGTCACCGGGGAGCTGTTTTTT.

This clone came up a few times. This chain connects TRBV11-2 to TRBJ2-7; 10 nucleotides agree with TRBD1. The germline CDR1 and CDR2 sequences are SGHAT and FQNNGV. V shed 5 bases, J shed 4 bases, and the junction held 8 bases outside the gene matches. The CDR3 is 15 residues long. DNA of the CDR3: TGTGCCAGCAGCCTATCCGGGACAGGGGTGTACGAGCAGTACTTC. It translates to CASSLSGTGVYEQYF.

This clone was seen just once. The chain is built from TRBV11-2 and TRBJ2-1; TRBD2 agrees at 8 bases. The J segment lost 2 bases and the V segment lost 2 bases, leaving 2 bases of the junction unmatched. The germline CDR1 and CDR2 sequences are SGHAT and FQNNGV. The CDR3 runs 15 residues. CDR3 sequence (DNA): TGTGCCAGCAGCTTAACGGGGGGGCCCTACAATGAGCAGTTCTTC. This codes for CASSLTGGPYNEQFF.